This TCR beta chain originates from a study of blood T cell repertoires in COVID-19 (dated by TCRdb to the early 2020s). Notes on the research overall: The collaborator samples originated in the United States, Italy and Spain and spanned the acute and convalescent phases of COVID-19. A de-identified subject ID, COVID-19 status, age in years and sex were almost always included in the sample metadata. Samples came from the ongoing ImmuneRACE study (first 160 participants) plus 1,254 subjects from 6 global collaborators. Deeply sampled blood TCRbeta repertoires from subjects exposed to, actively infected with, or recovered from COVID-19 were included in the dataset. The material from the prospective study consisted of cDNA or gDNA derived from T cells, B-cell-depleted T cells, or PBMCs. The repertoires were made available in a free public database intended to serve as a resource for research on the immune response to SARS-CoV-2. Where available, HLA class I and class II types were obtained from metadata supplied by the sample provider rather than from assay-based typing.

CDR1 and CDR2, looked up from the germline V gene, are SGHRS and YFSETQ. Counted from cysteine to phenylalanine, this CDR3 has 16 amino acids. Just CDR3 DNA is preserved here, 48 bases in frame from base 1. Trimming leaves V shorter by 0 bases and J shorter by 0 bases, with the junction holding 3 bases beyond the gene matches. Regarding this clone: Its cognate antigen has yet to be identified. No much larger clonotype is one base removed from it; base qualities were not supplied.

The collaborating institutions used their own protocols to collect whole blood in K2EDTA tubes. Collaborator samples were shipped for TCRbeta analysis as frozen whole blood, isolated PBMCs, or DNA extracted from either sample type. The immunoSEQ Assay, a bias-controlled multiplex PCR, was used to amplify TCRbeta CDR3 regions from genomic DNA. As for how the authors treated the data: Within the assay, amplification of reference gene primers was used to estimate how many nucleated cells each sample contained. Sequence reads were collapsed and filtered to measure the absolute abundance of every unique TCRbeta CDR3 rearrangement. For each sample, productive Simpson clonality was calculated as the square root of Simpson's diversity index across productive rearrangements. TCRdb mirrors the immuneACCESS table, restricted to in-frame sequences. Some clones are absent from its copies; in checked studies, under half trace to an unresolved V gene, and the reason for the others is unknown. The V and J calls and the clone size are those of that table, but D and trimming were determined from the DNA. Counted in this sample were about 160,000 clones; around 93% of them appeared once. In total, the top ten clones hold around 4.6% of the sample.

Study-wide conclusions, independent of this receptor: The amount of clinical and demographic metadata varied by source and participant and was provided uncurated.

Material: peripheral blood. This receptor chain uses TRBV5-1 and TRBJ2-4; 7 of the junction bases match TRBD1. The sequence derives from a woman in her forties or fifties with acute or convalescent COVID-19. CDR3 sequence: CASSLGTGLAKNIQYF. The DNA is TGCGCCAGCAGCTTGGGGACAGGATTAGCCAAAAACATTCAGTACTTC.